These T cell receptor beta chains were read from a single sample in a study of T cell repertoires in ileal Crohn's disease. TCRdb keeps only in-frame clones here, not all; method: immunoSEQ multiplex PCR. The profile shows about 11,000 clones, around 79% of them singletons. Sequenced input: ileal tissue. The receptors here all came from an adult with Crohn's disease. Each CDR3 is given with its conserved first and last residue. The order of the fields is D gene, clone size, J gene, V gene, CDR3 DNA, CDR3 protein. A D gene is named only where the DNA matches it firmly. Rows give clone size only sometimes, using once, few, many, or a class for an expanded clone.

.,.,TRBJ1-2,TRBV30,TGTGCCTGGAGTTCGGTCTCCTCATACTATGGCTACACCTTC,CAWSSVSSYYGYTF
TRBD1,.,TRBJ2-1,TRBV18,TGTGCCAGCTCCCTTGGACAGGGGTCCTACAATGAGCAGTTCTTC,CASSLGQGSYNEQFF
.,.,TRBJ1-1,TRBV6-1,TGTGCCAGCAGAGGGGGTCCACCGCCACAAGCTTTCTTT,CASRGGPPPQAFF
.,.,TRBJ2-3,TRBV19,TGTGCCAGTAGACGACAGGCCTTGCAGGATACGCAGTATTTT,CASRRQALQDTQYF
.,.,TRBJ1-4,TRBV5-1,TGCGCCAGCAGCGTTGAAGGAGGAGAAAAACTGTTTTTT,CASSVEGGEKLFF
TRBD2,.,TRBJ2-2,TRBV5-4,TGTGCCAGCAGCCCCGGGACTAGGGGGAGGACCGGGGAGCTGTTTTTT,CASSPGTRGRTGELFF
.,.,TRBJ1-4,TRBV9,TGTGCCAGCAGAGGAGGACCGCATGAAAAACTGTTTTTT,CASRGGPHEKLFF
.,.,TRBJ1-4,TRBV4-1,TGCGCCAGCAGCCAAGCCCCCAGGGTTACTGGAAAACTGTTTTTT,CASSQAPRVTGKLFF
TRBD1,.,TRBJ1-1,TRBV18,TGTGCCAGCTCACCGCCGGGACAGCCTAGAGGCACTGAAGCTTTCTTT,CASSPPGQPRGTEAFF
.,.,TRBJ2-3,TRBV4-1,TGCGCCAGCAGCCAAGCTGACAGTAGCTTGGATACGCAGTATTTT,CASSQADSSLDTQYF
.,.,TRBJ1-6,TRBV14,TGTGCCAGCAGCCAATACCTATCGGGATCACCCCTCCACTTT,CASSQYLSGSPLHF
TRBD1,.,TRBJ1-1,TRBV7-9,TGTGCCAGCAGCCTCCGGACAGGGGACGAAGCTTTCTTT,CASSLRTGDEAFF
TRBD1,.,TRBJ1-5,TRBV18,TGTGCCAGCTCACCACCCGGACAGGGAAATTCTCAGCCCCAGCATTTT,CASSPPGQGNSQPQHF
TRBD1,.,TRBJ1-1,TRBV2,TGTGCCAGCAGACACAGGGGTTTCATGAACACTGAAGCTTTCTTT,CASRHRGFMNTEAFF
.,.,TRBJ1-1,TRBV4-1,TGCGCCAGCAGCCAAGATGGCGGCTCGAGGATCGGGAACACTGAAGCTTTCTTT,CASSQDGGSRIGNTEAFF
.,.,TRBJ2-2,TRBV18,TGTGCCAGCTCCAACTCCGGAGCCCAGAGTACCGGGGAGCTGTTTTTT,CASSNSGAQSTGELFF
.,.,TRBJ2-3,TRBV7-6,TGTGCCAGCAGCTTAGTACGGAGCACAGATACGCAGTATTTT,CASSLVRSTDTQYF
TRBD2,.,TRBJ2-3,TRBV5-1,TGCGCCAGCAGCCGAGGCGGGGGGGATGGGACAGATACGCAGTATTTT,CASSRGGGDGTDTQYF
.,.,TRBJ2-4,TRBV6-1,TGTGCCAGCAGTGACCGGGGATATACGCGACCGCTAGCCAAAAACATTCAGTACTTC,CASSDRGYTRPLAKNIQYF
TRBD1,.,TRBJ2-7,TRBV4-1,TGCGCCAGCAGCCAAAAAGCAGGGACAGGAACCACCTACGAGCAGTACTTC,CASSQKAGTGTTYEQYF
.,.,TRBJ1-5,TRBV27,TGTGCCAGCAGCGAAGCAGGGTGGGGCAATCAGCCCCAGCATTTT,CASSEAGWGNQPQHF
.,.,TRBJ2-1,TRBV19,TGTGCCAGTAGTATGAGGAGGGTCGTAGGCAATGAGCAGTTCTTC,CASSMRRVVGNEQFF
TRBD2,once,TRBJ2-5,TRBV19,TGTGCCAGTACTCGCGCCGGGGGGGCTGGAGAGACCCAGTACTTC,CASTRAGGAGETQYF
TRBD1,.,TRBJ1-2,TRBV19,TGTGCCAGTAGTCGACAGGGAGATGGTGGCTACACCTTC,CASSRQGDGGYTF
.,.,TRBJ2-1,TRBV7-6,TGTGCCAGCAGCCACCAGGGTGAGCAGTTCTTC,CASSHQGEQFF
.,.,TRBJ1-2,TRBV18,TGTGCCAGCTCACCAAACCAGGCAAACTATGGCTACACCTTC,CASSPNQANYGYTF
TRBD1,.,TRBJ2-6,TRBV9,TGTGCCAGCAGCGGCCTAACAGGGGGCACTTTCTCTGGGGCCAACGTCCTGACTTTC,CASSGLTGGTFSGANVLTF
.,.,TRBJ2-3,TRBV29-1,TGCAGCGTCCCCAGGCAGGGCACAGATACGCAGTATTTT,CSVPRQGTDTQYF
.,.,TRBJ2-7,TRBV2,TGTGCCAGCAGAGACTCTTTCTACGAGCAGTACTTC,CASRDSFYEQYF
.,medium-sized,TRBJ1-1,TRBV5-6,TGTGCCAGCAGGTCACAGACGAACACTGAAGCTTTCTTT,CASRSQTNTEAFF
.,few,TRBJ1-6,TRBV6-5,TGTGCCAGCAGCGAAATAGAAAATTCACCCCTCCACTTT,CASSEIENSPLHF
.,.,TRBJ1-1,TRBV11-2,TGTGCCAGCAGCTTCGGTCGGTCCGTCGAGGGAGTAACTGAAGCTTTCTTT,CASSFGRSVEGVTEAFF
TRBD1,once,TRBJ2-3,TRBV30,TGTGCCTGGAGTAACCCCCGGGACAGGGGAGTTGATACGCAGTATTTT,CAWSNPRDRGVDTQYF
.,once,TRBJ2-2,TRBV7-2,TGTGCCAGCAGCTTAGTACAGATTAACACCGGGGAGCTGTTTTTT,CASSLVQINTGELFF
.,few,TRBJ2-3,TRBV27,TGTGCCAGCACCGGCACAGATACGCAGTATTTT,CASTGTDTQYF
TRBD1,.,TRBJ2-7,TRBV28,TGTGCCAGCAGTTCCTCGGACAGGGGGCAGGACTTC,CASSSSDRGQDF
TRBD1,few,TRBJ1-1,TRBV30,TGTGCCTGGGCAGGGGGCAGGACTGAAGCTTTCTTT,CAWAGGRTEAFF
.,.,TRBJ1-1,TRBV19,TGTGCCAGTACCACCAGGGTCGGGAACACTGAAGCTTTCTTT,CASTTRVGNTEAFF
.,.,TRBJ1-1,TRBV27,TGTGCCAGCAGTTTCCTTGGAGAGGGGACTGCGATCACTGAAGCTTTCTTT,CASSFLGEGTAITEAFF
TRBD1,few,TRBJ1-1,TRBV7-9,TGTGCCAGCAGCTCGCACAGGGGGATTATCGACACTGAAGCTTTCTTT,CASSSHRGIIDTEAFF
TRBD1,few,TRBJ2-7,TRBV5-1,TGCGCCAGCAGCCCCATAGGGGGCCGGGGATACGAGCAGTACTTC,CASSPIGGRGYEQYF
TRBD1,.,TRBJ2-7,TRBV4-1,TGCGCCAGCAGCCAAGCGTTTTACGGACAGGGGGGGTTCGAGCAGTACTTC,CASSQAFYGQGGFEQYF
TRBD1,once,TRBJ1-2,TRBV10-3,TGTGCCATCAGTGGCGTCCGGGGGCACAGGGGAGGCTACACCTTC,CAISGVRGHRGGYTF
.,few,TRBJ1-4,TRBV18,TGTGCCAGCTCACCGGTTGGTGGAGGTAAACTGTTTTTT,CASSPVGGGKLFF
.,.,TRBJ1-2,TRBV30,TGTGCTCGGGGGAGGGTATCCGGCGATGGCTACACCTTC,CARGRVSGDGYTF
.,once,TRBJ1-1,TRBV15,TGTGCCACCAGCAGAGCCTCCGGTCCTGAAGCTTTCTTT,CATSRASGPEAFF
.,.,TRBJ1-4,TRBV27,TGTGCCAGCAGTTCTTGGGGCGTCGGTGAAAAACTGTTTTTT,CASSSWGVGEKLFF
.,.,TRBJ1-4,TRBV19,TGTGCCAGTAGTCTGTTTGCAACTAATGAAAAACTGTTTTTT,CASSLFATNEKLFF
.,once,TRBJ2-2,TRBV7-2,TGTGCCAGCAGCTTAATGGCGGGGTGGGCCGGGGAGCTGTTTTTT,CASSLMAGWAGELFF
.,.,TRBJ1-3,TRBV19,TGTGCCAGCGAACAGGCCGGACGCTCTGGAAACACCATATATTTT,CASEQAGRSGNTIYF